The 20 T cell receptor beta chains listed next were all sequenced from one sample in a study of blood T cell repertoires in COVID-19. Measured with immunoSEQ multiplex PCR; TCRdb has only the in-frame clones, and not every one. The table has more than 140,000 clones, 85% to 90% seen once; the top ten hold 8.2%. Sequenced input: peripheral blood. These receptors were collected from a woman aged 60-70 years with acute or convalescent COVID-19.

V is TRBV10-3 and J is TRBJ1-6; TRBD1 agrees at 8 bases. Trimming removed 3 bases from V and 1 base from J; junction bases left unmatched: 2. Germline loops: CDR1 ENHRY, CDR2 SYGVKD. This CDR3 has 16 amino acids. CDR3 sequence: CAISDDRGSYNSPLHF. For the CDR3, the DNA is TGTGCCATCAGTGATGACAGGGGATCCTATAATTCACCCCTCCACTTT.

This clone was picked up one time. The chain combines TRBV29-1 with TRBJ1-1, with D possibly TRBD1 on 6 matching bases. V lost 7 bases to trimming and J lost 3 bases, with 12 bases between them. CDR1 is SQVTM and CDR2 is ANQGSEA in the germline V gene. The CDR3 length is 12 residues. This CDR3 reads CSASTGDTEAFF. The CDR3 DNA sequence: TGCAGCGCCTCGACAGGAGACACTGAAGCTTTCTTT.

V and J are TRBV28 and TRBJ1-6; a weak D match, TRBD1 (6 bases). This CDR3 is 11 amino acids long. CDR1 MDHEN and CDR2 SYDVKM come from the germline V gene. V lost 8 bases to trimming and J lost 9 bases, with 8 bases between them. The CDR3 sequence is CASGTPSPLHF. The CDR3 bases are TGTGCCAGCGGGACACCTTCACCCCTCCACTTT.

The chain carries TRBV11-3 and TRBJ1-5; D is ambiguous. The CDR3 runs to 15 residues. Germline V lookup: CDR1 SGHNT, CDR2 YENEEA. Trimming stripped 3 bases from V and 0 bases from J, with 9 bases between. CDR3 loop: CASSLNGHSNQPQHF. The DNA for the CDR3 is TGTGCCAGCAGCTTGAACGGTCATAGCAATCAGCCCCAGCATTTT.

In this sample, this clone turned up once. The rearrangement joins TRBV27 to TRBJ2-7, with 11 bases that match TRBD1. CDR1 is MNHEY and CDR2 is SMNVEV in the germline V gene (reference sequence). This CDR3 is built from 15 residues. V lost 5 bases to trimming and J lost 5 bases; unmatched junction nucleotides: 8. The chain's CDR3 is CASSTSPDRGHEQYF. The CDR3 coding sequence is TGTGCCAGCAGTACCTCACCGGACAGGGGGCACGAGCAGTACTTC.

The V gene is TRBV30, the J gene TRBJ2-7; 9 bases map to TRBD1. The junction had 3 bases not matched to a gene; V was cut back by 3 bases and J by 6 bases. The V gene's germline CDR1 is GTSNPN and CDR2 SVGIG (reference sequence). The CDR3 runs 12 residues. This chain's CDR3 is CAWRGQGREQYF. CDR3 sequence (DNA): TGTGCCTGGAGGGGACAGGGTCGCGAGCAGTACTTC.

The chain is built from TRBV9 and TRBJ2-5; 7 nucleotides line up with TRBD2. Germline V lookup: CDR1 SGDLS, CDR2 YYNGEE. Unmatched junction bases numbered 6, after V lost 0 bases and J lost 4 bases. CDR3 size: 15 residues. The CDR3 coding sequence is TGTGCCAGCAGCGTAGGGGGGGGAATGGTAGAGACCCAGTACTTC. Encoded protein: CASSVGGGMVETQYF.

The chain couples TRBV3-1 (or the pseudogene TRBV3-2) to TRBJ2-1, with unresolved D. This CDR3 spans 12 amino acids. In germline, CDR1 is LGHDT, CDR2 YNNKEL (reference sequence). The V gene lost 0 bases and the J gene lost 6 bases, with 3 bases spanning the gap. CDR3 loop: CASSQEANEQFF. Written as DNA, the CDR3 is TGTGCCAGCAGCCAAGAGGCCAATGAGCAGTTCTTC.

The chain links TRBV28 to TRBJ2-6; 7 positions agree with TRBD1. From germline, CDR1 is MDHEN and CDR2 SYDVKM. This CDR3 spans 19 amino acids. The V gene end was trimmed by 3 bases and the J gene end by 4 bases; junction bases not matched to a gene: 15. CDR3 nucleotide sequence: TGTGCCAGCAGTTTCCCTTTCCATTCGACAGGGTCCGGGGCCAACGTCCTGACTTTC. As protein: CASSFPFHSTGSGANVLTF.

The chain is built from TRBV14 and TRBJ2-7; 7 positions match TRBD1. Germline trimming cut 1 base from V and 6 bases from J; bases unmatched to any gene: 6. This CDR3 region has 14 residues. Germline CDR1 reads SGHDN; CDR2 reads FVKESK. CDR3 residues: CASSQGRGLGEQYF. CDR3 nucleotides: TGTGCCAGCAGCCAAGGAAGGGGGCTCGGCGAGCAGTACTTC. The full variable domain, with the rest looked up from reference TRBV14 and TRBJ2-7, is EAGVTQFPSHSVIEKGQTVTLRCDPISGHDNLYWYRRVMGKEIKFLLHFVKESKQDESGMPNNRFLAERTGGTYSTLKVQPAELEDSGVYFCASSQGRGLGEQYFGPGTRLTVT.

The chain has TRBV19 and TRBJ2-6; maybe TRBD1 (6 bases). CDR1 LNHDA and CDR2 SQIVND come from the germline V gene (reference sequence). This CDR3 contains 19 residues. Trimming pared 5 bases from V and 0 bases from J, leaving 20 bases between. CDR3 region: CASSHYTPGTSSGANVLTF. CDR3 DNA: TGTGCCAGTAGTCACTATACTCCGGGGACATCCTCTGGGGCCAACGTCCTGACTTTC.

CDR3 sequence reads: CASSVAQGTEAFF. The CDR3 DNA sequence: TGTGCCAGCAGCGTAGCCCAGGGCACTGAAGCTTTCTTT. This chain uses TRBV9 with TRBJ1-1, with D maybe TRBD1 (5 bases). This CDR3 is built from 13 residues. V lost 0 bases and J lost 4, with 7 bases in between. Germline-derived CDR1 and CDR2 are SGDLS and YYNGEE.

V is TRBV12-3 or TRBV12-4 and J is TRBJ2-5; D remains unclear. V was trimmed by 4 bases and J by 3 bases, leaving 3 bases between them. This CDR3 comprises 11 residues. CDR3 amino acids: CASSSKETQYF. The CDR3 region has the DNA TGTGCCAGCAGTTCTAAAGAGACCCAGTACTTC.

This clone turned up a few times. The J gene is TRBJ2-6, the V gene TRBV10-3; 9 bases match TRBD1. CDR1 is ENHRY, CDR2 SYGVKD, per germline. The length of the CDR3 is 15 residues. V shed 7 bases and J 3 bases; nucleotides not matched to a gene: 4. The CDR3 protein is CAINGQGSGANVLTF. CDR3 nucleotide sequence: TGTGCCATCAATGGACAGGGGAGTGGGGCCAACGTCCTGACTTTC.

V is TRBV5-8 and J is TRBJ2-7, with D perhaps TRBD1 (6 bases). The CDR3 loop spans 13 amino acids. Germline CDR1 SGHTS, CDR2 YDEGEE. Trimming took off 4 bases at V and 5 bases at J, with 13 bases between the two ends. The CDR3 here is CASSATGSHEQYF. Written as DNA, the CDR3 is TGTGCCAGCAGCGCAACAGGGTCCCACGAGCAGTACTTC. Complete variable domain (other parts from reference TRBV5-8 and TRBJ2-7): EAGVTQSPTHLIKTRGQQATLRCSPISGHTSVYWYQQALGLGLQFLLWYDEGEERNRGNFPPRFSGRQFPNYSSELNVNALELEDSALYLCASSATGSHEQYFGPGTRLTVT.

This clone came up once. The chain joins TRBV27 to TRBJ2-3; D call uncertain. Germline CDR1 reads MNHEY; CDR2 reads SMNVEV (reference sequence). The V and J ends lost 7 bases and 0 bases respectively, with 8 bases between them. The length of the CDR3 is 13 residues. The CDR3 sequence: CASKQISTDTQYF. The DNA of the CDR3 is TGTGCCAGCAAACAGATTAGCACAGATACGCAGTATTTT.

The chain employs TRBV28 and TRBJ2-3; maybe TRBD2 (6 bases). CDR1 is MDHEN, CDR2 SYDVKM, per germline. The CDR3 extends over 14 amino acids. The V gene lost 6 bases and the J gene lost 0 bases, with 10 bases spanning the gap. The CDR3, as DNA: TGTGCCAGCAGCCTACGGGGGAGCACAGATACGCAGTATTTT. Protein: CASSLRGSTDTQYF.

The genes are TRBV6-4 and TRBJ2-1; a possible D gene is TRBD1 (7 bases). With 3 bases removed from V and 9 bases from J, the gap between germline ends came to 15 bases. Germline V gene lookup returns CDR1 MRHNA and CDR2 SNTAGT. The CDR3 runs 14 residues. The CDR3 bases are TGTGCCAGCAGTGAAAGGAGGGGGCGCGGTGAGCAGTTCTTC. Amino acids: CASSERRGRGEQFF.

The CDR3 DNA is TGTGCCAGCAGTTCGTCGACAGGGGGAGGTAATCAGCCCCAGCATTTT. Its protein is CASSSSTGGGNQPQHF. The V gene is TRBV27, the J gene TRBJ1-5; 9 bases fit TRBD1. Trimming at V came to 4 bases and at J to 4 bases, leaving 8 bases not matched to a gene. The CDR3 loop spans 16 amino acids. The germline CDR1 and CDR2 sequences are MNHEY and SMNVEV (reference sequence).

The chain combines TRBV2 with TRBJ1-1; 8 bases are shared with TRBD1. Unmatched junction bases numbered 6, after V lost 2 bases and J lost 4 bases. This CDR3 contains 15 residues. The germline V gene has CDR1 SNHLY and CDR2 FYNNEI. CDR3 sequence (DNA): TGTGCCAGCAGTGAACTCGTCACAGGGGGCACTGAAGCTTTCTTT. This sequence encodes CASSELVTGGTEAFF.